A single T cell receptor beta chain is shown here with its context. The data are from a study of cytomegalovirus exposure and HLA in healthy donors. PCR employed 60 Vbeta and 13 Jbeta primers. Clones were sequenced by immunoSEQ multiplex PCR, and TCRdb holds only the in-frame ones, with some missing. The profile shows about 98,000 clones, roughly 70% of them singletons. Unmatched junction bases numbered 3, after V lost 2 bases and J lost 5 bases. Germline CDR1 reads SNHLY; CDR2 reads FYNNEI. This CDR3 region has 15 residues. Material: PBMCs. The TCR was taken from a man between 45 and 60 years old in good health and CMV-seronegative. V usage is TRBV2 and J usage is TRBJ1-4, with 9 bases that match TRBD1. The CDR3 reads CASSELTGGNEKLFF. The CDR3 DNA reads TGTGCCAGCAGTGAATTGACAGGGGGGAATGAAAAACTGTTTTTT.